These 27 T cell receptor beta chains were all obtained from the same sample, sequenced in a study of blood T cell repertoires in COVID-19 (dated by TCRdb to the early 2020s). Library method: the immunoSEQ multiplex PCR assay. Drawn from immuneACCESS, this table holds only the in-frame rearrangements with V and J called that TCRdb kept. Clones are partly lost; checked studies trace under half to an unresolved V gene and leave the rest unexplained. A total of over 250,000 clones appear in this sample, approximately 83% of them only once. Together, the top ten hold approximately 9.9% of the sample. The sequencing sample was made of peripheral blood. These receptors were taken from a woman in her seventies with acute or convalescent COVID-19.

This chain joins TRBV6-6 and TRBJ2-7, with 8 positions matching TRBD2. Germline CDR1 is MNHNY and CDR2 is SVGAGI (reference sequence). CDR3 length equals 13 residues. Trimming at V came to 7 bases and at J to 6 bases, leaving 8 bases not matched to a gene. In nucleotides, the CDR3 is TGTGCCAGCAACCTGGCGGGGGGAGGCGAGCAGTACTTC. Translating it yields CASNLAGGGEQYF.

As regards this clone: An end of the junction differs from the germline gene, which may be a read error. DNA of the CDR3: TGTGCCAGCAGTGGGACTCAGCCCAACTATGGCCACACCTTC. Its protein is CASSGTQPNYGHTF. The chain is built from TRBV2 and TRBJ1-2; D gene ambiguous. Germline V gives CDR1 SNHLY, CDR2 FYNNEI. CDR3 length: 14 amino acids.

The rearrangement joins TRBV15 to TRBJ1-1; D uncertain. The germline gives CDR1 LNHNV, CDR2 YYDKDF (reference sequence). This CDR3 has 15 residues. Trimming stripped 0 bases from V and 7 bases from J, with 15 bases between. The CDR3 DNA reads TGTGCCACCAGCAGAGAAGGCATAGGAACGGGTGAAGCTTTCTTT. Its translation is CATSREGIGTGEAFF.

The chain is built from TRBV27 and TRBJ1-2; weak D call: TRBD1 (5 bases). The germline CDR1 and CDR2 sequences are MNHEY and SMNVEV (reference sequence). Trimming cost V 0 bases and J 7 bases, with 15 bases left between them. The CDR3 runs to 15 residues. This CDR3 reads CASSLSGAEWGGYTF. The CDR3, as DNA: TGTGCCAGCAGTTTATCAGGGGCAGAGTGGGGTGGCTACACCTTC.

This chain joins TRBV20-1 and TRBJ2-7; 9 bases are shared with TRBD1. The J segment lost 6 bases and the V segment lost 3 bases, leaving 6 bases of the junction unmatched. This CDR3 has 13 residues. Germline V gene data show CDR1 as DFQATT and CDR2 as SNEGSKA (reference sequence). CDR3 loop: CSASRDRVSEQYF. The CDR3 DNA reads TGCAGTGCTAGTAGGGACAGGGTGTCCGAGCAGTACTTC.

The chain has TRBV5-1 and TRBJ1-1; D unresolved. V was trimmed by 0 bases and J by 0 bases, leaving 9 bases between them. CDR1 is SGHRS, CDR2 YFSETQ, per germline. The CDR3 spans 15 residues. The CDR3 spells CASSLAAQMNTEAFF. The DNA of the CDR3 is TGCGCCAGCAGCTTGGCCGCACAGATGAACACTGAAGCTTTCTTT.

The chain links TRBV5-5 to TRBJ1-3; D perhaps matches TRBD1 (6 bases). V was trimmed by 4 bases and J by 6 bases, leaving 11 bases between them. CDR1 and CDR2 from the germline V gene are SGHKS and YYEKEE (reference sequence). The CDR3 sequence is 13 residues long. CDR3 in DNA: TGTGCCAGCAGCGGCAGGGGAGTAAACACCATATATTTT. Amino acid sequence: CASSGRGVNTIYF.

In this sample, this clone turned up once. The chain has TRBV2 and TRBJ1-2; maybe TRBD1 (6 bases). This CDR3 spans 14 amino acids. The V end lost 8 bases, the J end lost 4 bases, and 17 bases lay between the germline ends. In germline, CDR1 is SNHLY, CDR2 FYNNEI. The CDR3 region has the DNA TGTGCCAGCGTGTCCCAGGGGAGTACCTATGGCTACACCTTC. Amino acid sequence: CASVSQGSTYGYTF.

This clone has only one observation. The chain joins TRBV28 to TRBJ2-7; 7 nucleotides match TRBD1. The CDR3 covers 15 residues. V was pared by 1 base and J by 5 bases, with 8 bases of the junction left unmatched. The germline V gene encodes CDR1 MDHEN and CDR2 SYDVKM. In nucleotides, the CDR3 is TGTGCCAGCAGTTTATTTGACAGGGAGAGAAACGAGCAGTACTTC. It translates to CASSLFDRERNEQYF.

This clone was seen more than once but under ten times. CDR3 sequence reads: CASSDGTGGELFF. CDR3 DNA: TGTGCCAGCTCTGACGGAACAGGAGGGGAGCTGTTTTTT. This sequence joins TRBV6-1 and TRBJ2-2, with a weak D call TRBD1 (5 bases). The CDR3 consists of 13 residues. The V and J ends lost 8 bases and 8 bases respectively, with 15 bases between them. Germline V gene data show CDR1 as MNHNS and CDR2 as SASEGT.

The chain couples TRBV4-2 to TRBJ1-2, with a possible D match to TRBD1 (6 bases). The V end lost 1 base, the J end lost 1 base, and 10 bases lay between the germline ends. From germline, CDR1 is LGHNA and CDR2 YNFKEQ. This CDR3 has 15 amino acids. The CDR3 nucleotides read TGTGCCAGCAGCCAAGGGGGGCCGAATAACTATGGCTACACCTTC. Its translation: CASSQGGPNNYGYTF.

The V gene is TRBV7-2, the J gene TRBJ1-3; D is unclear. Trimming took off 8 bases at V and 2 bases at J, with 13 bases between the two ends. CDR1 SGHTA and CDR2 FQGNSA come from the germline V gene. This CDR3 spans 14 amino acids. The CDR3 protein is CASGVGGTGNTIYF. DNA for the CDR3: TGTGCCAGCGGGGTGGGCGGGACTGGAAACACCATATATTTT. Full variable domain (missing parts from reference TRBV7-2 and TRBJ1-3): GAGVSQSPSNKVTEKGKDVELRCDPISGHTALYWYRQSLGQGLEFLIYFQGNSAPDKSGLPSDRFSAERTGGSVSTLTIQRTQQEDSAVYLCASGVGGTGNTIYFGEGSWLTVV.

The V and J genes are TRBV5-8 and TRBJ1-2, with 10 bases aligning to TRBD1. Looked up from germline, CDR1 is SGHTS and CDR2 is YDEGEE. J gave up 3 bases and V 3 bases, and 8 bases lay outside the gene matches. The CDR3 has 16 amino acids. CDR3: CASSSTRDRGDYGYTF. CDR3 sequence (DNA): TGTGCCAGCAGCTCTACCCGGGACAGGGGAGACTATGGCTACACCTTC.

The gene calls are TRBV18 and TRBJ1-1; TRBD1 agrees at 11 bases. The CDR3 is 15 amino acids. Losses at the gene ends were 5 bases for V and 1 base for J; bases not matched to a gene: 3. Germline V lookup: CDR1 KGHSH, CDR2 LQKENI. The CDR3 spells CASSSGTGGNTEAFF. The DNA of the CDR3 is TGTGCCAGCTCATCCGGGACAGGGGGGAACACTGAAGCTTTCTTT.

This clone was detected a few times. The CDR3 nucleotides are TGCGCCAGCAGTTATCGTGGGGGCGGTGAAGCTTTCTTT. Protein product: CASSYRGGGEAFF. This chain connects TRBV5-1 to TRBJ1-1; perhaps TRBD1 as D (6 bases). CDR1 is SGHRS and CDR2 is YFSETQ in the germline V gene. Trimming pared 5 bases from V and 7 bases from J, leaving 15 bases between. The CDR3 loop spans 13 amino acids.

This clone appeared once. The genes are TRBV4-1 and TRBJ1-3; D not certain. V lost 3 bases, J lost 0 bases, and 12 bases lay in between. The CDR3 extends over 16 amino acids. Germline V gene lookup returns CDR1 MGHRA and CDR2 YSYEKL. The DNA for the CDR3 is TGCGCCAGCAGCCACCCTGCGGGTGACTCTGGAAACACCATATATTTT. It yields the protein CASSHPAGDSGNTIYF.

The CDR3 loop is CASSSGWGADTQYF. CDR3 sequence (DNA): TGTGCCAGCAGTTCCGGGTGGGGGGCAGATACGCAGTATTTT. This sequence joins TRBV6-5 and TRBJ2-3, with D perhaps TRBD2 (6 bases). V shed 4 bases and J shed 4 bases, with 12 bases lying between them. CDR3 length: 14 residues. The germline gives CDR1 MNHEY, CDR2 SVGAGI.

This clone appeared a single time. The chain joins TRBV9 to TRBJ1-5; D gene uncertain. CDR1 and CDR2 (germline): SGDLS, YYNGEE. This CDR3 region has 14 residues. Trimming left V 0 bases short and J 9 bases short, with 13 bases between. DNA of the CDR3: TGTGCCAGCAGCGTAGAGGAGTCCGGTCGGCCCCAGCATTTT. Translating gives CASSVEESGRPQHF. The entire variable domain, with the rest obtained from reference TRBV9 and TRBJ1-5, is as follows: DSGVTQTPKHLITATGQRVTLRCSPRSGDLSVYWYQQSLDQGLQFLIQYYNGEERAKGNILERFSAQQFPDLHSELNLSSLELGDSALYFCASSVEESGRPQHFGDGTRLSIL.

This clone has a single count. This chain connects TRBV3-1 (or the pseudogene TRBV3-2) to TRBJ2-7, with TRBD1 matching over 7 bases. Germline values: CDR1 LGHDT, CDR2 YNNKEL (reference sequence). This CDR3 is 13 amino acids long. V lost 1 base and J lost 4; bases outside the gene matches: 1. The CDR3 spells CASSQVQGYEQYF. The CDR3 nucleotides are TGTGCCAGCAGCCAAGTACAGGGGTACGAGCAGTACTTC.

The V call is TRBV19, the J call TRBJ1-1, with a weak D call TRBD1 (5 bases). The V end lost 3 bases, the J end lost 4 bases, and 15 bases lay between the germline ends. The CDR3 consists of 15 residues. Germline CDR1 and CDR2: LNHDA and SQIVND (reference sequence). The CDR3 DNA reads as TGTGCCAGTAGTATCGGGCTCCAGGGCCGCACTGAAGCTTTCTTT. Its protein product is CASSIGLQGRTEAFF.

The V gene is TRBV9, the J gene TRBJ2-7, with D possibly TRBD1 on 5 matching bases. The CDR3 loop spans 14 amino acids. V was trimmed by 4 bases and J by 5 bases, leaving 16 bases between them. Germline V lookup: CDR1 SGDLS, CDR2 YYNGEE. The CDR3 reads CASSFSGRPDEQYF. CDR3 nucleotide sequence: TGTGCCAGCAGCTTCTCAGGGCGTCCGGACGAGCAGTACTTC.

V gene TRBV7-9 combines with J gene TRBJ1-2, with D perhaps TRBD1 (6 bases). CDR3 length: 13 residues. The V and J ends lost 1 base and 3 bases respectively, with 6 bases between them. Germline V CDR1 and CDR2: SEHNR, FQNEAQ (reference sequence). The CDR3 protein is CASSLGTDYGYTF. The CDR3 bases are TGTGCCAGCAGCTTAGGGACAGACTATGGCTACACCTTC.

This chain connects TRBV7-2 to TRBJ2-7; 7 positions match TRBD2. This CDR3 contains 13 residues. Germline CDR1 SGHTA, CDR2 FQGNSA. V shed 3 bases, J shed 7 bases, and the junction held 6 bases outside the gene matches. This CDR3 reads CASSFAGRDEQYF. The CDR3 DNA sequence: TGTGCCAGCAGCTTCGCAGGGAGGGATGAGCAGTACTTC.

DNA for the CDR3: TGTGCCAGCTCCAGGAACACTGAAGCTTTCTTT. Translating it yields CASSRNTEAFF. The chain is built from TRBV11-2 and TRBJ1-1; no clear D. Germline V gene lookup returns CDR1 SGHAT and CDR2 FQNNGV. CDR3 length: 11 residues. The ends were cut back, 8 bases at V and 1 base at J, with 5 bases in the middle.

This clone was seen a few times. The CDR3 region is CASSPPARGTTGELFF. The CDR3 nucleotides are TGTGCCAGCTCACCACCGGCCAGGGGCACCACCGGGGAGCTGTTTTTT. The chain uses TRBV18 and TRBJ2-2; tentatively, D is TRBD1 (6 bases). V lost 0 bases to trimming and J lost 4 bases, with 12 bases between them. The CDR3 is 16 residues long. Germline V gene data show CDR1 as KGHSH and CDR2 as LQKENI.

The chain is built from TRBV18 and TRBJ2-1; D perhaps matches TRBD2 (6 bases). Germline values: CDR1 KGHSH, CDR2 LQKENI. The CDR3 is made up of 20 amino acids. V was clipped by 0 bases and J by 0 bases, with 21 bases between them. The CDR3 sequence is CASSPPGGSAGPSSYNEQFF. DNA of the CDR3: TGTGCCAGCTCACCACCAGGAGGGAGTGCCGGACCCAGCTCCTACAATGAGCAGTTCTTC.

The genes are TRBV5-4 and TRBJ1-2, with D perhaps matching TRBD1 (5 bases). Trimming shortened V by 2 bases and J by 2 bases, and 10 bases separated the two germline ends. The CDR3 has 14 residues. Germline-derived CDR1 and CDR2 are SGHNT and YYREEE (reference sequence). In DNA form, the CDR3 reads TGTGCCAGCAGCTTCCGGACAAAGAACTATGGCTACACCTTC. It translates to CASSFRTKNYGYTF.